These 17 T cell receptor beta chains share one sample of origin, sequenced in a study of OX40 agonist ivuxolimab in advanced cancers. Here immunoSEQ multiplex PCR was the method, and the copy in TCRdb shows in-frame clones only, minus some. The sample carries just over 60,000 clones, roughly nine tenths recorded once. The source material was CD4+ or CD8+ T cells sorted from blood, sampled in a trial of the OX40 agonist ivuxolimab. These TCRs come from an adult with an advanced solid tumor such as melanoma, head and neck, liver or kidney cancer.

V gene TRBV18 combines with J gene TRBJ2-2; TRBD1 matches 9 bases. Germline loops: CDR1 KGHSH, CDR2 LQKENI. J was trimmed by 5 bases and V by 0 bases; bases with no gene match: 4. The CDR3 is made up of 16 amino acids. The CDR3: CASSPPGQGVTGELFF. For the CDR3, the DNA is TGTGCCAGCTCACCACCGGGACAGGGAGTTACCGGGGAGCTGTTTTTT.

This chain connects TRBV28 to TRBJ1-4, with D unresolved. Germline-derived CDR1 and CDR2 are MDHEN and SYDVKM. The CDR3 loop spans 15 amino acids. Trimming pared 5 bases from V and 10 bases from J, leaving 20 bases between. CDR3 DNA sequence: TGTGCCAGCAGTGTCTACGGGTCCGAGGAATCAAAACTGTTTTTT. Residues: CASSVYGSEESKLFF.

The chain recombines TRBV18 with TRBJ2-1; TRBD2 might be the D (5 bases). This CDR3 comprises 16 residues. Trimming removed 6 bases at V and 3 bases at J, with 18 bases between. Per the germline V gene, CDR1 is KGHSH and CDR2 is LQKENI. CDR3 sequence: CASSTGPSGDYNEQFF. CDR3 bases: TGTGCCAGCTCCACCGGGCCAAGCGGCGACTACAATGAGCAGTTCTTC.

The V and J genes are TRBV21-1 and TRBJ1-1. TRBV21-1 is a pseudogene. There are 12 residues in the CDR3. The chain's CDR3 is CASSKAKGRAFF. In DNA form, the CDR3 reads TGTGCCAGCAGCAAAGCAAAAGGGCGAGCTTTCTTT.

The chain couples TRBV6-1 to TRBJ2-7; D gene uncertain. The germline V gene has CDR1 MNHNS and CDR2 SASEGT. This CDR3 spans 12 amino acids. Trimming removed 1 base from V and 4 bases from J, with 5 bases in between. The CDR3 nucleotides read TGTGCCAGCAGTGAAGGGCCATACGAGCAGTACTTC. Encoded protein: CASSEGPYEQYF.

The gene calls are TRBV30 and TRBJ2-7; 7 bases match TRBD2. There are 14 residues in the CDR3. Germline CDR1 and CDR2: GTSNPN and SVGIG (reference sequence). The ends lost 2 bases at V and 6 bases at J; junction bases unmatched: 10. The CDR3 loop is CAWSQWAREGEQYF. In nucleotides, the CDR3 is TGTGCCTGGAGTCAATGGGCCAGGGAGGGCGAGCAGTACTTC.

The J gene is TRBJ1-5, the V gene TRBV19; unclear D gene. Germline CDR1 is LNHDA and CDR2 is SQIVND (reference sequence). The V gene lost 6 bases and the J gene lost 0 bases, with 9 bases spanning the gap. There are 14 residues in the CDR3. In DNA form, the CDR3 reads TGTGCCAGTAGCAGTGATTATAGCAATCAGCCCCAGCATTTT. The encoded protein is CASSSDYSNQPQHF.

The sample holds a few counts of this clone. The gene calls are TRBV19 and TRBJ2-7; D call uncertain. The CDR3 contains 14 residues. V lost 6 bases and J 0 bases, leaving 12 bases between the germline ends. Per germline, CDR1 LNHDA and CDR2 SQIVND (reference sequence). CDR3 sequence: CASRVTWDSYEQYF. The DNA of the CDR3 is TGTGCCAGTAGGGTAACGTGGGACTCCTACGAGCAGTACTTC.

V and J are TRBV9 and TRBJ2-1; TRBD1 matches at 9 bases. V dropped 4 bases and J dropped 4; count of bases not matched to a gene: 3. Germline CDR1 SGDLS, CDR2 YYNGEE. The CDR3 consists of 14 residues. The CDR3 sequence: CASSTGTGYNEQFF. In nucleotides, the CDR3 is TGTGCCAGCAGCACCGGGACAGGGTACAATGAGCAGTTCTTC.

The chain uses TRBV19 and TRBJ2-7, with D tentatively TRBD1 or TRBD2 (6 bases each). V lost 0 bases and J lost 3, with 9 bases in between. CDR3 size: 14 residues. Germline CDR1 LNHDA, CDR2 SQIVND (reference sequence). CDR3: CASSIEGGYYEQYF. CDR3 sequence (DNA): TGTGCCAGTAGTATAGAAGGGGGGTACTACGAGCAGTACTTC.

CDR3 residues: CATSRDLGADTGELFF. DNA for the CDR3: TGTGCCACCAGCAGAGACCTAGGGGCGGACACCGGGGAGCTGTTTTTT. The chain employs TRBV15 and TRBJ2-2; possibly TRBD1 for D (5 bases). The CDR3 covers 16 residues. Germline V CDR1 and CDR2: LNHNV, YYDKDF (reference sequence). Trimming removed 0 bases at V and 3 bases at J, with 11 bases between.

This chain uses TRBV6-5 with TRBJ1-5; D not certain. V lost 5 bases to trimming and J lost 2 bases, with 10 bases between them. The CDR3 has 14 residues. Germline V lookup: CDR1 MNHEY, CDR2 SVGAGI. The CDR3 DNA reads TGTGCCAGCAGTGCCGTAGGAGGCAATCAGCCCCAGCATTTT. Its translation is CASSAVGGNQPQHF.

V usage is TRBV6-5 and J usage is TRBJ2-7; D is unresolved. Germline CDR1 and CDR2: MNHEY and SVGAGI. There are 13 residues in the CDR3. V shed 6 bases and J shed 0 bases, with 9 bases lying between them. The CDR3 is CASRPPNSYEQYF. DNA of the CDR3: TGTGCCAGCAGACCACCTAACTCCTACGAGCAGTACTTC.

The sample holds a few counts of this clone. V gene TRBV6-1 combines with J gene TRBJ1-2; TRBD1 aligns across 11 bases. The CDR3 consists of 16 residues. Germline CDR1 MNHNS, CDR2 SASEGT. Unmatched junction bases numbered 5, after V lost 0 bases and J lost 5 bases. DNA for the CDR3: TGTGCCAGCAGTGAAGCAACCGGACAGGGGGCTTATGGCTACACCTTC. As protein: CASSEATGQGAYGYTF.

CDR3 region: CASSTRQGRGSGANVLTF. The CDR3 region has the DNA TGTGCCAGCAGCACCCGACAGGGTAGAGGCTCTGGGGCCAACGTCCTGACTTTC. The V call is TRBV7-9, the J call TRBJ2-6; 7 bases are shared with TRBD1. The CDR3 runs to 18 residues. Germline CDR1 reads SEHNR; CDR2 reads FQNEAQ (reference sequence). V lost 5 bases, J lost 0 bases, and 10 bases stayed unmatched. The full variable domain, completed using reference TRBV7-9 and TRBJ2-6, is DTGVSQNPRHKITKRGQNVTFRCDPISEHNRLYWYRQTLGQGPEFLTYFQNEAQLEKSRLLSDRFSAERPKGSFSTLEIQRTEQGDSAMYLCASSTRQGRGSGANVLTFGAGSRLTVL.

The rearrangement uses TRBV6-5 and TRBJ2-5, with 12 nucleotides matching TRBD2. The J segment lost 5 bases and the V segment lost 6 bases, leaving 7 bases of the junction unmatched. The CDR3 totals 15 residues. CDR1 is MNHEY, CDR2 SVGAGI, per germline. As DNA, the CDR3 is TGTGCCAGCAGGGCTAGCGGGGGGGAGTGGGAGACCCAGTACTTC. Translation: CASRASGGEWETQYF.

The table lists this clone with a few counts. The rearrangement uses TRBV6-1 and TRBJ2-3, with TRBD2 matching over 11 bases. CDR1 is MNHNS and CDR2 is SASEGT in the germline V gene. V lost 3 bases to trimming and J lost 5 bases; unmatched junction nucleotides: 13. This CDR3 contains 18 residues. The CDR3 DNA is TGTGCCAGCAGTGACAAACTCCCGGGACTAGCGGAGAAAGATACGCAGTATTTT. Translation: CASSDKLPGLAEKDTQYF.